The 15 T cell receptor beta chains below all came from one sample that was sequenced in a study of blood T cells in healthy people across ages. A sample-barcoded 5' primer and a J-beta primer mix were used in a second PCR of roughly 7 to 11 cycles. TCRdb reprocessed the 5' RACE reads via MiXCR and lists one record per CDR3 protein. Of about 930,000 distinct CDR3 sequences listed, just under 30% are singletons. The sample was also reused in another study, on T cells of mothers and their children.

Sequences were obtained from blood. The receptors come from a woman aged 40 to 49 in good health.

As for this clonotype: A much larger clone differs from this one at a single base, so this may be a read error. The rearrangement joins TRBV5-1 to TRBJ2-6; the D gene is possibly TRBD1 (5 bases). CDR3 length equals 17 residues. In germline, CDR1 is SGHRS, CDR2 YFSETQ. CDR3 amino acids: CASSLAQVLSGANVRTF. In DNA, the CDR3 is TGCGCCAGCAGCTTGGCACAGGTCCTATCTGGGGCCAACGTCCGGACTTTC. The entire variable domain, with the rest obtained from reference TRBV5-1 and TRBJ2-6, is as follows: KAGVTQTPRYLIKTRGQQVTLSCSPISGHRSVSWYQQTPGQGLQFLFEYFSETQRNKGNFPGRFSGRQFSNSRSEMNVSTLELGDSALYLCASSLAQVLSGANVRTFGAGSRLTVL.

This clonotype occurred many times. The CDR3 nucleotides are TGTGCCAGCACCTACGCGGGTGGAAGGCAGCCCCAGCATTTT. Translated, it gives CASTYAGGRQPQHF. The gene calls are TRBV12-3 or TRBV12-4 and TRBJ1-5; unclear D gene. The CDR3 runs to 14 residues. V lost 7 bases to trimming and J lost 7 bases, with 17 bases between them.

This clonotype was counted between two and nine times. This chain connects TRBV20-1 to TRBJ2-5, with 7 positions matching TRBD2. Per germline, CDR1 DFQATT and CDR2 SNEGSKA (reference sequence). V lost 6 bases and J lost 11; bases outside the gene matches: 21. The CDR3 loop spans 15 amino acids. The CDR3 spells CSAREGREPPHEQYF. CDR3 DNA: TGCAGTGCCCGAGAGGGGCGGGAGCCGCCCCATGAGCAGTACTTC.

This clonotype showed up many times. CDR3 in DNA: TGTGCCAGCAGGTCCGGGACCCTCGACGAGCAGTACTTC. Translating gives CASRSGTLDEQYF. This chain uses TRBV28 with TRBJ2-7, with D possibly being TRBD1 or TRBD2 (5 bases each). From germline, CDR1 is MDHEN and CDR2 SYDVKM. The CDR3 extends over 13 amino acids. Between the trimmed V and J ends, which lost 6 bases and 5 bases, there was a span of 14 bases. Variable domain in full (rest from reference TRBV28 and TRBJ2-7): DVKVTQSSRYLVKRTGEKVFLECVQDMDHENMFWYRQDPGLGLRLIYFSYDVKMKEKGDIPEGYSVSREKKERFSLILESASTNQTSMYLCASRSGTLDEQYFGPGTRLTVT.

This sequence joins TRBV7-9 and TRBJ1-4; D unclear. This CDR3 has 15 residues. In germline, CDR1 is SEHNR, CDR2 FQNEAQ (reference sequence). The ends were cut back, 1 base at V and 3 bases at J, with 9 bases in the middle. CDR3 sequence: CASSLGGGANEKLFF. CDR3 nucleotide sequence: TGTGCCAGCAGCTTAGGGGGAGGAGCTAATGAAAAACTGTTTTTT.

V and J are TRBV18 and TRBJ2-5; D remains unclear. CDR3 length equals 13 residues. The ends were cut back, 10 bases at V and 4 bases at J, with 16 bases in the middle. Germline V gene data show CDR1 as KGHSH and CDR2 as LQKENI. CDR3 residues: CANSQDQPETQYF. CDR3 coding DNA: TGTGCCAACTCCCAGGACCAGCCAGAGACCCAGTACTTC. Full variable domain (remainder filled in from reference TRBV18 and TRBJ2-5): NAGVMQNPRHLVRRRGQEARLRCSPMKGHSHVYWYRQLPEEGLKFMVYLQKENIIDESGMPKERFSAEFPKEGPSILRIQQVVRGDSAAYFCANSQDQPETQYFGPGTRLLVL.

This clonotype has at least ten counts. The V call is TRBV4-3, the J call TRBJ1-1; no reliable D call. This CDR3 has 14 residues. CDR1 and CDR2 (germline): LGHNA, YSLEER. The germline V and J ends were trimmed by 0 bases and 0 bases, with 5 bases remaining between them. DNA for the CDR3: TGCGCCAGCAGCCAAGAGAACATGAACACTGAAGCTTTCTTT. Its translation is CASSQENMNTEAFF.

The chain employs TRBV13 and TRBJ1-1; 7 bases fit TRBD1. The germline V gene encodes CDR1 PRHDT and CDR2 FYEKMQ (reference sequence). This CDR3 comprises 15 residues. V lost 3 bases to trimming and J lost 1 base; unmatched junction nucleotides: 5. CDR3 amino acids: CASSFRGQSNTEAFF. As DNA, the CDR3 is TGTGCCAGCAGCTTCCGGGGACAGTCGAACACTGAAGCTTTCTTT.

This clonotype was counted only a few times. The J gene is TRBJ1-1, the V gene TRBV28, with D uncertain. CDR3 length equals 12 residues. CDR1 and CDR2 from the germline V gene are MDHEN and SYDVKM. The germline V and J ends were trimmed by 1 base and 7 bases, with 7 bases remaining between them. CDR3 amino acids: CASSLFRGEAFF. The CDR3 DNA is TGTGCCAGCAGTTTATTCCGGGGTGAAGCTTTCTTT.

This chain joins TRBV6-6 and TRBJ1-2, with 8 bases fitting TRBD1. This CDR3 has 16 residues. Per the germline V gene, CDR1 is MNHNY and CDR2 is SVGAGI (reference sequence). The V gene end was trimmed by 5 bases and the J gene end by 3 bases; junction bases not matched to a gene: 11. CDR3 in amino acids: CASSPSLGQGDYGYTF. CDR3 DNA: TGTGCCAGCAGTCCTAGTCTTGGACAGGGAGACTATGGCTACACCTTC.

About this clonotype: The junction and the germline gene differ at one end; a read error may be behind it. The chain combines TRBV30 with TRBJ2-2; D remains ambiguous. The germline gives CDR1 GTSNPN, CDR2 SVGIG (reference sequence). The CDR3 consists of 14 residues. The CDR3 is CARSPRWEAGELFF. The CDR3 DNA reads as TGTGCCAGGAGCCCAAGATGGGAAGCCGGGGAGCTGTTTTTT.

This clonotype was detected only a few times. The rearrangement uses TRBV5-1 and TRBJ2-3, with D perhaps TRBD2 (6 bases). Trimming cost V 0 bases and J 2 bases, with 13 bases left between them. Per the germline V gene, CDR1 is SGHRS and CDR2 is YFSETQ. This CDR3 is 16 amino acids long. CDR3 protein: CASSLASGGVTDTQYF. The CDR3 coding sequence is TGCGCCAGCAGCTTGGCCTCCGGAGGGGTCACAGATACGCAGTATTTT. Using reference TRBV5-1 and TRBJ2-3 for the parts outside the CDR3, the full variable domain is KAGVTQTPRYLIKTRGQQVTLSCSPISGHRSVSWYQQTPGQGLQFLFEYFSETQRNKGNFPGRFSGRQFSNSRSEMNVSTLELGDSALYLCASSLASGGVTDTQYFGPGTRLTVL.

This clonotype was picked up a small number of times. The gene calls are TRBV5-5 and TRBJ1-2, with a weak D call TRBD1 (6 bases). The V end was cut by 4 bases, the J end by 3 bases, with 19 bases between. This CDR3 is built from 16 residues. Germline CDR1 is SGHKS and CDR2 is YYEKEE (reference sequence). This CDR3 reads CASSRRTVANDYGYTF. CDR3 DNA sequence: TGTGCCAGCAGCCGACGGACAGTAGCAAACGACTATGGCTACACCTTC.

The rearrangement joins TRBV20-1 to TRBJ2-1, with D perhaps matching TRBD1 or TRBD2 (5 bases each). This CDR3 is built from 15 residues. Between the trimmed V and J ends, which lost 6 bases and 4 bases, there was a span of 19 bases. Germline assignment: CDR1 DFQATT and CDR2 SNEGSKA (reference sequence). The CDR3: CSAPNSGTGYNEQFF. In nucleotides, the CDR3 is TGCAGTGCCCCTAACTCCGGGACGGGTTACAATGAGCAGTTCTTC.

On this clonotype: A much larger clone lies a single base off, so this may be a read error. J is TRBJ1-2 and V is TRBV28; D gene ambiguous. Looked up from germline, CDR1 is MDHEN and CDR2 is SYDVKM. This CDR3 is built from 14 residues. CDR3 nucleotides: TGTGGCAGCAGTTTTCCGGAACCTAACTATGGCTACACCTTC. Translating it yields CGSSFPEPNYGYTF.